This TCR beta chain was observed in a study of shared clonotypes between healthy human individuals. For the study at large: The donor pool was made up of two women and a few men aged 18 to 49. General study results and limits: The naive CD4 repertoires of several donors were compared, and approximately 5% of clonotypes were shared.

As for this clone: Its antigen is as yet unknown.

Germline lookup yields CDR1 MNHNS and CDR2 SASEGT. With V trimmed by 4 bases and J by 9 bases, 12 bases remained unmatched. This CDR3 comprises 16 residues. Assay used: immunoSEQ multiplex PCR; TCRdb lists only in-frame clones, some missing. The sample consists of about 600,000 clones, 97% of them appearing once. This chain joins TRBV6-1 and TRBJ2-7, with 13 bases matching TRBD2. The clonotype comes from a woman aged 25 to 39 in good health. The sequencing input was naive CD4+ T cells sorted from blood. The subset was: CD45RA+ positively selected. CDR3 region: CASSGTSGSPSYGQYF. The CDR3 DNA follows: TGTGCCAGCAGTGGGACTAGCGGGAGTCCTTCTTATGGGCAGTACTTC.